This entry lists 30 T cell receptor beta chains sequenced from one sample in a study of cytomegalovirus exposure and HLA in healthy donors. PCR was performed using 60 Vbeta and 13 Jbeta primers. This table comes from immunoSEQ multiplex PCR, and its TCRdb copy is limited to in-frame clones, with some not included. The sample contains 200,000 to 250,000 clones, approximately 87% of which appear only once. The sequenced sample consisted of PBMCs. These receptor sequences come from a human donor in good health.

V is TRBV28 and J is TRBJ2-5; the match to TRBD2 covers 8 bases. With 2 bases clipped from V and 4 bases from J, the junction kept 9 bases outside the gene matches. Germline V gene sequence: CDR1 MDHEN, CDR2 SYDVKM. CDR3 length: 16 amino acids. This CDR3 is CASSLGGRGGGETQYF. The CDR3, as DNA: TGTGCCAGCAGTTTAGGGGGACGGGGGGGAGGAGAGACCCAGTACTTC.

The rearrangement links TRBV23-1 to TRBJ2-7, with 7 bases matching TRBD2. TRBV23-1 is an open reading frame whose function is uncertain. This CDR3 comprises 11 residues. The J segment lost 6 bases and the V segment lost 7 bases, leaving 3 bases of the junction unmatched. DNA of the CDR3: TGCGCCAGCACCCGGGAGGCCGAGCAGTACTTC. It yields the protein CASTREAEQYF.

The gene calls are TRBV4-3 and TRBJ1-2; 12 nucleotides agree with TRBD1. Germline V gene data show CDR1 as LGHNA and CDR2 as YSLEER. Germline trimming cut 0 bases from V and 1 base from J; bases unmatched to any gene: 6. The CDR3 is made up of 18 amino acids. The CDR3 is CASSQEPGQGAFNYGYTF. The CDR3 DNA is TGCGCCAGCAGCCAAGAGCCGGGACAGGGGGCTTTTAACTATGGCTACACCTTC.

The chain combines TRBV5-6 with TRBJ2-5, with 8 bases matching TRBD2. V lost 2 bases and J lost 1; bases outside the gene matches: 1. CDR3 length equals 14 residues. Germline CDR1 and CDR2: SGHDT and YYEEEE. The CDR3 nucleotides read TGTGCCAGCAGCTTCCGGGAGGGCCAAGAGACCCAGTACTTC. It encodes CASSFREGQETQYF.

The chain carries TRBV2 and TRBJ2-7; D unclear. Looked up from germline, CDR1 is SNHLY and CDR2 is FYNNEI. V gave up 3 bases and J gave up 4 bases, with 4 bases separating them. There are 11 residues in the CDR3. As DNA, the CDR3 is TGTGCCAGCAGTGATGTATACGAGCAGTACTTC. Protein product: CASSDVYEQYF.

The gene calls are TRBV7-9 and TRBJ2-7; 8 nucleotides match TRBD2. The CDR3 loop spans 18 amino acids. The V segment lost 5 bases and the J segment 2 bases; nucleotides outside the gene matches: 17. The germline CDR1 and CDR2 sequences are SEHNR and FQNEAQ (reference sequence). The CDR3 DNA follows: TGTGCCAGCAGCGTTACGGGACTAGTGGGCCCGGGGACCTACGAGCAGTACTTC. It specifies CASSVTGLVGPGTYEQYF. Drawing the rest from reference TRBV7-9 and TRBJ2-7, the complete variable domain is DTGVSQNPRHKITKRGQNVTFRCDPISEHNRLYWYRQTLGQGPEFLTYFQNEAQLEKSRLLSDRFSAERPKGSFSTLEIQRTEQGDSAMYLCASSVTGLVGPGTYEQYFGPGTRLTVT.

CDR3 in DNA: TGTGCCAGCAGTGCTCCGGGACTAGCGGGAGTAGGGGATGAGCAGTTCTTC. This codes for CASSAPGLAGVGDEQFF. The chain joins TRBV28 to TRBJ2-1; 14 bases align to TRBD2. The CDR3 totals 17 residues. In germline, CDR1 is MDHEN, CDR2 SYDVKM. Unmatched junction bases numbered 11, after V lost 5 bases and J lost 8 bases.

This chain joins TRBV19 and TRBJ1-1; 9 nucleotides agree with TRBD1. V shed 8 bases, J shed 4 bases, and the junction held 11 bases outside the gene matches. The germline gives CDR1 LNHDA, CDR2 SQIVND (reference sequence). The CDR3 runs 15 residues. The CDR3 reads CASSRTGVYVTEAFF. DNA for the CDR3: TGTGCCAGTTCAAGGACAGGGGTATATGTCACTGAAGCTTTCTTT.

The chain recombines TRBV15 with TRBJ2-5; 7 bases match TRBD2. Trimming removed 5 bases from V and 2 bases from J; junction bases left unmatched: 14. CDR1 LNHNV and CDR2 YYDKDF come from the germline V gene (reference sequence). The CDR3 extends over 17 amino acids. CDR3 residues: CATSPLGAGRKQETQYF. CDR3 in DNA: TGTGCCACCAGCCCTCTAGGAGCGGGAAGAAAACAAGAGACCCAGTACTTC.

The chain joins TRBV7-9 to TRBJ2-7, with 7 bases aligning to TRBD1. The CDR3 length is 16 residues. CDR1 and CDR2 from the germline V gene are SEHNR and FQNEAQ (reference sequence). V lost 5 bases to trimming and J lost 0 bases; unmatched junction nucleotides: 10. The CDR3 DNA reads as TGTGCCAGCAGCCCACAGCCGGGACAGAGCTCCTACGAGCAGTACTTC. This encodes CASSPQPGQSSYEQYF.

This chain links TRBV7-9 with TRBJ2-1, with D perhaps TRBD2 (5 bases). Germline V gives CDR1 SEHNR, CDR2 FQNEAQ (reference sequence). CDR3 size: 14 residues. Trimming removed 5 bases at V and 8 bases at J, with 16 bases between. CDR3 amino acids: CASSDRGGRHEQFF. Here the CDR3 DNA reads TGTGCCAGCAGCGACCGAGGAGGACGCCATGAGCAGTTCTTC.

In the case of this clone: No conserved phenylalanine or tryptophan ends this CDR3, so it is likely a read error. The DNA is left out, because the CDR3 cannot be placed on it with certainty; the CDR3 is given as TCRdb lists it. Other DNA sequences of this sample code for an identical CDR3. V usage is TRBV6-1 and J usage is TRBJ2-7; the tabulated D call, TRBD2, remains unverified against the DNA. From germline, CDR1 is MNHNS and CDR2 SASEGT. From its first to its last residue, the CDR3 has 15 amino acids. The CDR3 here is CASNISGRPDLGISL.

In this sample, this clone turned up once. The V gene is TRBV5-4, the J gene TRBJ2-7; TRBD2 might be the D (7 bases). Germline assignment: CDR1 SGHNT and CDR2 YYREEE (reference sequence). Trimming pared 4 bases from V and 0 bases from J, leaving 20 bases between. The CDR3 sequence is 17 residues long. The CDR3 reads CASSHSGRGDLSYEQYF. CDR3 sequence (DNA): TGTGCCAGCAGCCATTCGGGGAGGGGGGATCTCTCCTACGAGCAGTACTTC.

This chain uses TRBV10-3 with TRBJ2-7, with 10 bases lining up with TRBD1. V lost 4 bases to trimming and J lost 5 bases; unmatched junction nucleotides: 5. The germline CDR1 and CDR2 sequences are ENHRY and SYGVKD. This CDR3 is built from 14 residues. CDR3 protein: CAISGGTGDHEQYF. CDR3 DNA: TGTGCCATCAGTGGGGGGACAGGGGACCACGAGCAGTACTTC.

This chain joins TRBV23-1 and TRBJ2-1, with D hard to call. TRBV23-1 is labeled an ORF, and its function is uncertain. Trimming stripped 1 base from V and 0 bases from J, with 7 bases between. The CDR3 contains 15 residues. The CDR3 loop is CASSQWCSSYNEQFF. In DNA form, the CDR3 reads TGCGCCAGCAGTCAATGGTGTAGCTCCTACAATGAGCAGTTCTTC.

The rearrangement uses TRBV7-9 and TRBJ2-1; a possible D gene is TRBD2 (7 bases). The CDR3 runs to 12 residues. V lost 9 bases, J lost 10 bases, and 16 bases lay in between. Germline CDR1 SEHNR, CDR2 FQNEAQ (reference sequence). In nucleotides, the CDR3 is TGTGCCAGACTAGCGCCTACAGGGGAGCAGTTCTTC. It codes for CARLAPTGEQFF.

This chain connects TRBV7-8 to TRBJ2-7, with 7 nucleotides matching TRBD2. CDR1 and CDR2 from the germline V gene are SGHVS and FQNEAQ. The CDR3 is 14 amino acids. The J segment lost 1 base and the V segment lost 2 bases, leaving 2 bases of the junction unmatched. The CDR3 reads CASSLRGGSYEQYF. CDR3 sequence (DNA): TGTGCCAGCAGCTTACGGGGAGGGTCCTACGAGCAGTACTTC. Looking up the rest from reference TRBV7-8 and TRBJ2-7 gives the full variable domain: GAGVSQSPRYKVAKRGQDVALRCDPISGHVSLFWYQQALGQGPEFLTYFQNEAQLDKSGLPSDRFFAERPEGSVSTLKIQRTQQEDSAVYLCASSLRGGSYEQYFGPGTRLTVT.

This clone was seen only a few times. This chain links TRBV29-1 with TRBJ2-7, with D maybe TRBD1 (8 bases). Per germline, CDR1 SQVTM and CDR2 ANQGSEA. The V gene lost 4 bases and the J gene lost 3 bases, with 19 bases spanning the gap. The CDR3 is made up of 15 amino acids. DNA for the CDR3: TGCAGCGTTGGGGGAACAGGGGGGGGGATCTACGAGCAGTACTTC. It codes for CSVGGTGGGIYEQYF.

The V and J genes are TRBV11-2 and TRBJ2-1; D not certain. CDR1 SGHAT and CDR2 FQNNGV come from the germline V gene. The V and J ends lost 5 bases and 9 bases respectively, with 17 bases between them. The CDR3 sequence is 14 residues long. CDR3 amino acids: CASSTILSTGEQFF. In DNA, the CDR3 is TGTGCCAGCAGCACCATCCTAAGCACCGGTGAGCAGTTCTTC.

Only one count was recorded for this clone. CDR3 nucleotides: TGTGCCAGCAGCGTAAGCGGGAGGGCCTACAATGAGCAGTTCTTC. This sequence encodes CASSVSGRAYNEQFF. V usage is TRBV9 and J usage is TRBJ2-1; 10 bases match TRBD2. J lost 2 bases, V lost 1 base, and 0 bases had no gene match. This CDR3 region has 15 residues. Germline V gene lookup returns CDR1 SGDLS and CDR2 YYNGEE.

The chain links TRBV28 to TRBJ1-2; possible D gene TRBD1, 5 bases. Germline loops: CDR1 MDHEN, CDR2 SYDVKM. V was pared by 11 bases and J by 8 bases, with 21 bases between. The CDR3 extends over 13 amino acids. The CDR3 coding sequence is TGTGCCTATGAAACCGCGGACATGAAAGGCTACACCTTC. Translating it yields CAYETADMKGYTF.

J is TRBJ2-3 and V is TRBV9; 12 bases match TRBD2. V trimming: 0 bases; J trimming: 5 bases; junction bases outside the gene matches: 4. The CDR3 sequence is 16 residues long. In germline, CDR1 is SGDLS, CDR2 YYNGEE. The CDR3 bases are TGTGCCAGCAGCGTAGGACTAGCGGGAGCGGGAGATACGCAGTATTTT. Protein product: CASSVGLAGAGDTQYF.

The gene calls are TRBV28 and TRBJ1-2, with D uncertain. The CDR3 is 15 amino acids. Trimming stripped 3 bases from V and 3 bases from J, with 14 bases between. The germline V gene encodes CDR1 MDHEN and CDR2 SYDVKM. The CDR3 region has the DNA TGTGCCAGCAGTTTGCCGCTTGGTGAGCACTATGGCTACACCTTC. This codes for CASSLPLGEHYGYTF.

The J gene is TRBJ2-7, the V gene TRBV19; unclear D gene. V lost 6 bases and J lost 5, with 8 bases in between. The germline CDR1 and CDR2 sequences are LNHDA and SQIVND (reference sequence). This CDR3 has 11 amino acids. The CDR3 DNA follows: TGTGCCAGTAGCTACAGACACGAGCAGTACTTC. Its translation: CASSYRHEQYF.

The CDR3 spells CASGPTYEQYF. The CDR3 coding sequence is TGCGCCAGCGGGCCGACCTACGAGCAGTACTTC. The rearrangement links TRBV4-1 to TRBJ2-7; D remains unclear. This CDR3 contains 11 residues. The germline CDR1 and CDR2 sequences are MGHRA and YSYEKL. The V gene lost 8 bases and the J gene lost 2 bases, with 7 bases spanning the gap.

This rearrangement joins TRBV21-1 to TRBJ2-3; the table's D call, TRBD2, was not checked against the DNA. TRBV21-1 is deemed a pseudogene. This CDR3 has 17 residues. The DNA for the CDR3 is TGTGCCAGCAGCAAAGGGAAGCGGGAGGAGGGCACAGATACGCAGTATTTT. Protein: CASSKGKREEGTDTQYF.

The V and J genes are TRBV9 and TRBJ2-5, with 12 bases aligning to TRBD2. Germline loops: CDR1 SGDLS, CDR2 YYNGEE. V shed 2 bases, J shed 5 bases, and the junction held 4 bases outside the gene matches. CDR3 size: 15 residues. The CDR3 coding sequence is TGTGCCAGCAGCGTTTCTAGCGGGAGGGCGGAGACCCAGTACTTC. Protein sequence: CASSVSSGRAETQYF.

This chain links TRBV27 with TRBJ2-7; 7 bases align to TRBD1. This CDR3 is 15 amino acids long. Germline V lookup: CDR1 MNHEY, CDR2 SMNVEV (reference sequence). The V and J ends lost 3 bases and 1 base, in that order; junction bases with no gene match: 6. CDR3 nucleotides: TGTGCCAGCAGTTTTCAAGGGGGCGGATCCTACGAGCAGTACTTC. It yields the protein CASSFQGGGSYEQYF.

The genes are TRBV27 and TRBJ1-2, with 9 bases identical to TRBD1. With V trimmed by 0 bases and J by 3 bases, 5 bases remained unmatched. The CDR3 has 16 residues. The germline gives CDR1 MNHEY, CDR2 SMNVEV (reference sequence). The CDR3 loop is CASSLSHRGRDYGYTF. CDR3 DNA: TGTGCCAGCAGTTTATCTCACAGGGGGCGCGACTATGGCTACACCTTC.

The genes are TRBV28 and TRBJ1-5; D is possibly TRBD1 (6 bases). V was clipped by 6 bases and J by 9 bases, with 18 bases between them. Germline V gene data show CDR1 as MDHEN and CDR2 as SYDVKM. There are 14 residues in the CDR3. The CDR3 coding sequence is TGTGCCAGCAGACTGTACAGGGCCGAGGGGCCCCAGCATTTT. Encoded protein: CASRLYRAEGPQHF. The full variable domain, completed using reference TRBV28 and TRBJ1-5, is DVKVTQSSRYLVKRTGEKVFLECVQDMDHENMFWYRQDPGLGLRLIYFSYDVKMKEKGDIPEGYSVSREKKERFSLILESASTNQTSMYLCASRLYRAEGPQHFGDGTRLSIL.